The present T cell receptor (beta chain) was sequenced within a study of blood T cell repertoires in COVID-19. Overall study: The origin of the acute and convalescent COVID-19 samples was the United States, Italy and Spain. Sample material is recorded as cDNA or gDNA derived from T cells, B-cell-depleted T cells, or PBMCs.

Germline V gene data show CDR1 as MNHEY and CDR2 as SMNVEV (reference sequence). The ends were cut back, 8 bases at V and 4 bases at J, with 13 bases in the middle. The CDR3 has 13 amino acids. In the authors' methods: Estimates of nucleated cell counts were drawn from the amplification of reference gene primers. Method: immunoSEQ multiplex PCR; TCRdb's copy keeps in-frame clones and lacks some. The D gene and trimming were derived from the DNA, and the V and J assignments and clone size from that table. The data hold around 110,000 clones, with approximately 82% observed a single time. This chain connects TRBV27 to TRBJ2-3, with D tentatively TRBD1 (6 bases). This receptor was obtained from a man between 65 and 85 years old with active or convalescent COVID-19. The sequencing sample was made of peripheral blood. CDR3 DNA sequence: TGTGCCAGCCCACACAGGGTACCAGATACGCAGTATTTT. It specifies CASPHRVPDTQYF.